These 32 T cell receptor beta chains originate from one sample sequenced in a study of identical twins. TCRdb redid the calling of the 5' RACE reads with MiXCR, one entry per CDR3 protein. The profile shows 1.5 million to 2 million distinct CDR3 sequences, around 29% of them singletons. Sequenced: cord blood. All receptors derive from a newborn girl in good health.

V gene TRBV5-5 combines with J gene TRBJ1-5; 7 nucleotides align to TRBD1. This CDR3 comprises 16 residues. Germline CDR1 is SGHKS and CDR2 is YYEKEE (reference sequence). V shed 2 bases, J shed 1 base, and the junction held 6 bases outside the gene matches. The CDR3 DNA is TGTGCCAGCAGCTTACTACTCAGGGGGAGCAATCAGCCCCAGCATTTT. Translating it yields CASSLLLRGSNQPQHF.

CDR3 protein: CASSQSQAFNYGYTF. CDR3 nucleotide sequence: TGCGCCAGCAGCCAAAGCCAGGCCTTTAACTATGGCTACACCTTC. The chain is built from TRBV4-1 and TRBJ1-2; no reliable D call. V was shortened by 2 bases and J by 1 base, with 11 bases between the two germline ends. Germline CDR1 MGHRA, CDR2 YSYEKL. CDR3 length equals 15 residues.

Only a few counts were recorded for this clonotype. Since a much larger clone is just one base distant, this may be a read error. CDR3 coding DNA: TGCAGCGCGAAAGGACTAGCCTCCCCTCGAAAGTACTTC. Protein: CSAKGLASPRKYF. The chain is built from TRBV29-1 and TRBJ2-7; 8 nucleotides line up with TRBD2. The V and J ends lost 7 bases and 11 bases, in that order; junction bases with no gene match: 16. The CDR3 runs 13 residues. Looked up from germline, CDR1 is SQVTM and CDR2 is ANQGSEA.

The chain carries TRBV10-3 and TRBJ2-1, with a possible D match to TRBD2 (6 bases). The CDR3 loop spans 14 amino acids. Germline CDR1 reads ENHRY; CDR2 reads SYGVKD. The V gene lost 7 bases and the J gene lost 0 bases, with 10 bases spanning the gap. This chain's CDR3 is CAITRDSSYNEQFF. CDR3 nucleotides: TGTGCCATCACTCGGGACTCCTCCTACAATGAGCAGTTCTTC.

The chain joins TRBV4-2 to TRBJ1-5, with TRBD1 as a possible D gene (5 bases). Germline V lookup: CDR1 LGHNA, CDR2 YNFKEQ. The CDR3 is 16 amino acids. The V end was cut by 2 bases, the J end by 3 bases, with 14 bases between. DNA for the CDR3: TGTGCCAGCAGCCAAAGGGACGGCGGGAACAATCAGCCCCAGCATTTT. Translating gives CASSQRDGGNNQPQHF.

This clonotype was seen more than once but under ten times. This rearrangement joins TRBV20-1 to TRBJ1-2, with D possibly being TRBD1 (5 bases). V dropped 4 bases and J dropped 7 bases, with 22 bases sitting between them. This CDR3 is 15 amino acids long. Per germline, CDR1 DFQATT and CDR2 SNEGSKA (reference sequence). The CDR3 reads CSAKNEGRDYGGYTF. CDR3 nucleotides: TGCAGTGCTAAGAACGAGGGGAGAGATTACGGTGGCTACACCTTC.

In this sample, this clonotype turned up a few times. V gene TRBV29-1 combines with J gene TRBJ2-1; 9 bases map to TRBD1. Germline CDR1 reads SQVTM; CDR2 reads ANQGSEA. Germline trimming cut 6 bases from V and 4 bases from J; bases unmatched to any gene: 4. The CDR3 is made up of 13 amino acids. The CDR3 nucleotides read TGCAGCGTGTCCGGGACAGGGTACAATGAGCAGTTCTTC. It encodes CSVSGTGYNEQFF.

V usage is TRBV13 and J usage is TRBJ2-1; D remains unclear. CDR3 size: 16 residues. Germline loops: CDR1 PRHDT, CDR2 FYEKMQ (reference sequence). Trimming removed 5 bases from V and 0 bases from J, with 14 bases in between. The DNA for the CDR3 is TGTGCCAGCAGCCCGCTCCTTGGGTACTCCTACAATGAGCAGTTCTTC. Its translation is CASSPLLGYSYNEQFF.

The chain links TRBV6-5 to TRBJ1-2; D is undetermined. The germline V gene encodes CDR1 MNHEY and CDR2 SVGAGI. There are 14 residues in the CDR3. The germline V and J ends were trimmed by 6 bases and 7 bases, with 18 bases remaining between them. DNA of the CDR3: TGTGCCAGCAGCACCGGGCCCTCTTTCTGTGGCTACACCTTC. Protein: CASSTGPSFCGYTF.

In its sample, this clonotype was seen many times. The chain joins TRBV10-3 to TRBJ1-1, with D possibly TRBD1 on 5 matching bases. The CDR3 runs 13 residues. The V end was cut by 6 bases, the J end by 1 base, with 9 bases between. Germline CDR1 reads ENHRY; CDR2 reads SYGVKD. This chain's CDR3 is CAISGTANTEAFF. The CDR3 DNA reads as TGTGCCATCAGCGGGACCGCGAACACTGAAGCTTTCTTT.

A few counts support this clonotype. This chain links TRBV12-3 or TRBV12-4 with TRBJ1-5; 9 bases align to TRBD1. The CDR3 contains 18 residues. V lost 1 base to trimming and J lost 3 bases; unmatched junction nucleotides: 10. The CDR3 spells CASSLGETGGMVNQPQHF. The CDR3 nucleotides read TGTGCCAGCAGTTTAGGAGAAACAGGGGGCATGGTCAATCAGCCCCAGCATTTT.

This clonotype was counted a few times. V is TRBV29-1 and J is TRBJ1-1; D is uncertain. Germline assignment: CDR1 SQVTM and CDR2 ANQGSEA. CDR3 length: 13 amino acids. Trimming removed 6 bases at V and 3 bases at J, with 14 bases between. Here the CDR3 DNA reads TGCAGCGTAGACCTCCAGGCCCACACTGAAGCTTTCTTT. Protein sequence: CSVDLQAHTEAFF. Based on the CDR3 plus reference TRBV29-1 and TRBJ1-1, the full variable domain is SAVISQKPSRDICQRGTSLTIQCQVDSQVTMMFWYRQQPGQSLTLIATANQGSEATYESGFVIDKFPISRPNLTFSTLTVSNMSPEDSSIYLCSVDLQAHTEAFFGQGTRLTVV.

This clonotype was counted only a few times. The rearrangement joins TRBV28 to TRBJ2-4, with 8 bases lining up with TRBD1. The J call is in doubt because the DNA end fits TRBJ2-7 better. This CDR3 comprises 15 residues. Germline values: CDR1 MDHEN, CDR2 SYDVKM. CDR3 protein: CASSLPQGGWDEQYF. CDR3 nucleotides: TGTGCCAGCAGCTTACCACAGGGGGGATGGGACGAGCAGTACTTC.

This clonotype was detected many times. The rearrangement joins TRBV7-9 to TRBJ2-7; D is unresolved. The CDR3 consists of 15 residues. Germline CDR1 is SEHNR and CDR2 is FQNEAQ (reference sequence). V dropped 3 bases and J dropped 2 bases, with 14 bases sitting between them. The CDR3 spells CASSFNSPVPYEQYF. DNA of the CDR3: TGTGCCAGCAGCTTCAACTCGCCTGTACCCTACGAGCAGTACTTC.

This clonotype was picked up many times. The gene calls are TRBV10-3 and TRBJ2-1; D is perhaps TRBD2 (5 bases). Trimming shortened V by 2 bases and J by 4 bases, and 12 bases separated the two germline ends. Germline V lookup: CDR1 ENHRY, CDR2 SYGVKD. The CDR3 loop spans 15 amino acids. The CDR3 region is CAISETETGYNEQFF. For the CDR3, the DNA is TGTGCCATCAGTGAGACGGAGACGGGGTACAATGAGCAGTTCTTC.

This clonotype showed up just a few times. The chain links TRBV28 to TRBJ2-5; no firm D call. The CDR3 covers 14 residues. Germline CDR1 reads MDHEN; CDR2 reads SYDVKM. With 0 bases removed from V and 4 bases from J, the gap between germline ends came to 9 bases. The CDR3 nucleotides read TGTGCCAGCAGTTTATGGGGCGGTGGAGAGACCCAGTACTTC. This sequence encodes CASSLWGGGETQYF.

The CDR3 here is CATSRDLALNLAKNIQYF. The CDR3, as DNA: TGTGCCACCAGCAGAGATTTGGCACTCAACCTAGCCAAAAACATTCAGTACTTC. The gene calls are TRBV15 and TRBJ2-4; D unclear. V was pared by 0 bases and J by 0 bases, with 15 bases between. The CDR3 has 18 amino acids. CDR1 is LNHNV, CDR2 YYDKDF, per germline (reference sequence).

This clonotype was seen a handful of times. J is TRBJ2-3 and V is TRBV10-3; 9 bases fit TRBD1. The CDR3 is 15 amino acids. The germline gives CDR1 ENHRY, CDR2 SYGVKD. V lost 5 bases to trimming and J lost 3 bases; unmatched junction nucleotides: 6. For the CDR3, the DNA is TGTGCCATCAGTCGGACAGGGGCGGGTACAGATACGCAGTATTTT. Translation: CAISRTGAGTDTQYF.

On this clonotype: This may be a read error: a much more frequent sequence differs by one nucleotide. CDR3 in amino acids: CASSGLALQETQYF. CDR3 sequence (DNA): TGCGCCAGCAGCGGGCTAGCGCTCCAAGAGACCCAGTACTTC. The chain joins TRBV5-1 to TRBJ2-5, with D perhaps TRBD2 (6 bases). V lost 4 bases, J lost 1 base, and 11 bases lay in between. This CDR3 contains 14 residues. Germline CDR1 and CDR2: SGHRS and YFSETQ.

This clonotype has just a few counts. The CDR3 sequence is CASSRPLSVGTDTQYF. CDR3 DNA sequence: TGTGCCAGCAGCCGCCCCTTGAGCGTGGGCACAGATACGCAGTATTTT. This chain links TRBV5-8 with TRBJ2-3; D unresolved. V was pared by 4 bases and J by 1 base, with 16 bases between. The CDR3 sequence is 16 residues long. The germline V gene has CDR1 SGHTS and CDR2 YDEGEE.

This clonotype turned up a few times. The chain links TRBV6-1 to TRBJ2-5, with TRBD1 matching over 7 bases. Germline trimming cut 6 bases from V and 1 base from J; bases unmatched to any gene: 5. This CDR3 contains 14 residues. Germline CDR1 reads MNHNS; CDR2 reads SASEGT. CDR3 amino acids: CASRWGQIQETQYF. CDR3 DNA sequence: TGTGCCAGCAGATGGGGACAGATCCAAGAGACCCAGTACTTC.

This clonotype was recorded a few times. The V and J genes are TRBV20-1 and TRBJ2-7, with D perhaps TRBD2 (5 bases). The CDR3 has 15 residues. From germline, CDR1 is DFQATT and CDR2 SNEGSKA (reference sequence). The V end was cut by 0 bases, the J end by 5 bases, with 17 bases between. The CDR3 here is CSARDLLASIHEQYF. CDR3 sequence (DNA): TGCAGTGCTAGAGATCTCCTAGCATCTATCCACGAGCAGTACTTC.

The V and J genes are TRBV4-1 and TRBJ1-2; no clear D gene. V was pared by 1 base and J by 0 bases, with 6 bases between. The CDR3 spans 14 residues. The germline gives CDR1 MGHRA, CDR2 YSYEKL. The CDR3 spells CASSQVLTNYGYTF. For the CDR3, the DNA is TGCGCCAGCAGCCAAGTTCTGACTAACTATGGCTACACCTTC.

This chain joins TRBV30 and TRBJ2-7; D unresolved. The CDR3 consists of 12 residues. Trimming took off 4 bases at V and 5 bases at J, with 12 bases between the two ends. In germline, CDR1 is GTSNPN, CDR2 SVGIG (reference sequence). Here the CDR3 reads CAWNPAGHEQYF. The CDR3 DNA reads TGTGCCTGGAATCCGGCAGGCCACGAGCAGTACTTC. The full variable domain, rest sourced from reference TRBV30 and TRBJ2-7, is SQTIHQWPATLVQPVGSPLSLECTVEGTSNPNLYWYRQAAGRGLQLLFYSVGIGQISSEVPQNLSASRPQDRQFILSSKKLLLSDSGFYLCAWNPAGHEQYFGPGTRLTVT.

The chain joins TRBV6-1 to TRBJ2-4; D remains unclear. Germline CDR1 and CDR2: MNHNS and SASEGT. CDR3 length: 15 residues. V lost 8 bases and J 0 bases, leaving 14 bases between the germline ends. The CDR3 spells CASDPTVLAKNIQYF. The CDR3 DNA sequence: TGTGCCAGCGACCCGACGGTGCTAGCCAAAAACATTCAGTACTTC.

This clonotype was counted between two and nine times. J is TRBJ2-7 and V is TRBV4-1; TRBD1 agrees at 9 bases. The CDR3 is 19 amino acids. Per the germline V gene, CDR1 is MGHRA and CDR2 is YSYEKL. The junction had 13 bases not matched to a gene; V was cut back by 1 base and J by 0 bases. DNA of the CDR3: TGCGCCAGCAGCCAAGGAAACAGGGGGCAGGGACTACCCTCCTACGAGCAGTACTTC. This sequence encodes CASSQGNRGQGLPSYEQYF.

The chain employs TRBV6-5 and TRBJ2-3; either TRBD1 or TRBD2 may supply D (6 bases each). The CDR3 has 13 residues. The V and J ends lost 8 bases and 1 base respectively, with 10 bases between them. Per the germline V gene, CDR1 is MNHEY and CDR2 is SVGAGI. In nucleotides, the CDR3 is TGTGCCAGCCACGGGGGCGGCACAGATACGCAGTATTTT. This encodes CASHGGGTDTQYF.

The rearrangement joins TRBV9 to TRBJ1-2, with no clear D. The V end was cut by 0 bases, the J end by 4 bases, with 10 bases between. There are 14 residues in the CDR3. Germline CDR1 and CDR2: SGDLS and YYNGEE. Here the CDR3 DNA reads TGTGCCAGCAGCGTAGAAGGCCTATTCTATGGCTACACCTTC. Protein product: CASSVEGLFYGYTF.

Many counts were recorded for this clonotype. This chain connects TRBV3-1 to TRBJ1-2; TRBD1 agrees at 7 bases. The CDR3 runs to 14 residues. Germline-derived CDR1 and CDR2 are LGHDT and YNNKEL (reference sequence). The V and J ends lost 1 base and 3 bases, in that order; junction bases with no gene match: 2. The CDR3 loop is CASSQVDRDYGYTF. The CDR3 nucleotides are TGTGCCAGCAGCCAAGTTGACAGGGACTATGGCTACACCTTC.

This clonotype has more than one count but fewer than ten. V gene TRBV20-1 combines with J gene TRBJ2-3; 12 nucleotides match TRBD2. Germline loops: CDR1 DFQATT, CDR2 SNEGSKA (reference sequence). The junction had 1 base not matched to a gene; V was cut back by 5 bases and J by 1 base. CDR3 length equals 14 residues. CDR3 in amino acids: CSAASGGGTDTQYF. In DNA, the CDR3 is TGCAGTGCTGCTAGCGGGGGGGGCACAGATACGCAGTATTTT.

Note on this clonotype: Given the absence of the conserved phenylalanine or tryptophan at the CDR3 end, a read error is likely. J is TRBJ2-4 and V is TRBV6-6; 9 bases are a match to TRBD2. The J call may be faulty, since TRBJ2-7 better matches the DNA end. The CDR3 runs to 14 residues. The germline gives CDR1 MNHNY, CDR2 SVGAGI (reference sequence). CDR3 nucleotide sequence: TGTGCCAGCAGTACGGCGGGAGGGCTATACGAGCAGTACTTA. Translating gives CASSTAGGLYEQYL.

This clonotype was picked up a small number of times. The chain employs TRBV2 and TRBJ2-1; TRBD2 agrees at 7 bases. CDR1 is SNHLY and CDR2 is FYNNEI in the germline V gene. This CDR3 comprises 13 residues. Trimming cost V 7 bases and J 10 bases; bases outside gene matches: 10. The CDR3 spells CASNGGESPEQFF. CDR3 sequence (DNA): TGTGCCAGCAATGGGGGGGAGAGTCCCGAGCAGTTCTTC.